The next 13 T cell receptor beta chains were all read from a single sample in a study of post-analysis software for immune sequencing data. cDNA libraries for TCR beta contained unique molecular identifiers. TCRdb called the PCR reads again in MiXCR, with one record for every CDR3 protein. The sample records 500,000 to 600,000 distinct CDR3 sequences, roughly 46% being singletons. These TCRs' antigens remain unknown. Study-level points and caveats: Five TRBV segments were significantly more frequent in patients than in controls. TRBV5-6, TRBV5-1 and TRBV20-1 were among these segments.

The sequenced material came from blood. These receptors were taken from a girl under 18 with multiple sclerosis.

This clonotype was seen only a few times. This chain connects TRBV12-3 or TRBV12-4 to TRBJ2-4; D remains ambiguous. The CDR3 is made up of 14 amino acids. The V end lost 2 bases, the J end lost 0 bases, and 5 bases lay between the germline ends. This chain's CDR3 is CASSLNGAKNIQYF. The DNA for the CDR3 is TGTGCCAGCAGTTTAAACGGAGCCAAAAACATTCAGTACTTC.

The rearrangement uses TRBV5-1 and TRBJ2-5; the D gene is possibly TRBD1 (5 bases). Germline loops: CDR1 SGHRS, CDR2 YFSETQ. V lost 7 bases, J lost 2 bases, and 12 bases lay in between. The CDR3 totals 13 residues. The CDR3 sequence: CASGATWQETQYF. In DNA form, the CDR3 reads TGCGCCAGCGGGGCGACTTGGCAAGAGACCCAGTACTTC.

J is TRBJ1-2 and V is TRBV7-3; 8 bases are shared with TRBD1. This CDR3 region has 14 residues. Trimming at V came to 5 bases and at J to 6 bases, leaving 8 bases not matched to a gene. Germline values: CDR1 SGHTA, CDR2 FQGTGA. CDR3 protein: CASSTTDRADGYTF. The CDR3 coding sequence is TGTGCCAGCAGCACGACGGACAGGGCGGATGGCTACACCTTC.

This clonotype has only a few counts. The rearrangement joins TRBV7-2 to TRBJ2-7, with 11 bases identical to TRBD2. The V gene end was trimmed by 1 base and the J gene end by 10 bases; junction bases not matched to a gene: 12. Germline V gene sequence: CDR1 SGHTA, CDR2 FQGNSA. There are 16 residues in the CDR3. The CDR3 spells CASSLGASGGWMSQYF. As DNA, the CDR3 is TGTGCCAGCAGCTTAGGGGCTAGCGGGGGGTGGATGTCCCAGTACTTC.

The chain recombines TRBV12-3 or TRBV12-4 with TRBJ1-5; 7 bases match TRBD1. Trimming took 8 bases from V and 7 from J; bases not matched to a gene: 8. CDR3 length: 13 amino acids. CDR3 bases: TGTGCCAGCGACAGGGCCCGGAGACAGCCCCAGCATTTT. This translates into CASDRARRQPQHF.

The CDR3 loop reads CSAIAETNTGELFF. DNA for the CDR3: TGCAGTGCTATCGCGGAGACGAACACCGGGGAGCTGTTTTTT. V is TRBV20-1 and J is TRBJ2-2, with unresolved D. V gave up 4 bases and J gave up 0 bases, with 9 bases separating them. The length of the CDR3 is 14 residues. Germline CDR1 DFQATT, CDR2 SNEGSKA (reference sequence).

The rearrangement uses TRBV12-3 or TRBV12-4 and TRBJ2-5; weak D call: TRBD1 (5 bases). V was cut by 7 bases and J by 3 bases, with 15 bases left in between. The CDR3 has 14 residues. The CDR3 is CASNHGAVEETQYF. The CDR3 DNA reads TGTGCCAGCAACCATGGGGCAGTAGAAGAGACCCAGTACTTC.

The J gene is TRBJ2-1, the V gene TRBV12-3 or TRBV12-4; D call uncertain. CDR3 length equals 13 residues. Trimming shortened V by 4 bases and J by 2 bases, and 6 bases separated the two germline ends. The CDR3 spells CASSYQTYNEQFF. The DNA for the CDR3 is TGTGCCAGCAGTTACCAGACCTACAATGAGCAGTTCTTC.

The rearrangement joins TRBV7-9 to TRBJ2-1; 13 bases match TRBD2. CDR1 is SEHNR, CDR2 FQNEAQ, per germline (reference sequence). Trimming cost V 5 bases and J 8 bases; bases outside gene matches: 9. The CDR3 consists of 16 residues. CDR3 loop: CASSQLLAGGPHEQFF. CDR3 DNA sequence: TGTGCCAGCAGCCAATTACTAGCGGGAGGGCCCCATGAGCAGTTCTTC.

This rearrangement joins TRBV30 to TRBJ1-2, with D hard to call. The V gene's germline CDR1 is GTSNPN and CDR2 SVGIG (reference sequence). V was clipped by 3 bases and J by 0 bases, with 8 bases between them. This CDR3 is built from 13 residues. The CDR3 nucleotides are TGTGCCTGGAGCTGGCAGCCTAACTATGGCTACACCTTC. Its translation: CAWSWQPNYGYTF.

The genes are TRBV20-1 and TRBJ2-7; 11 bases agree with TRBD1. CDR1 is DFQATT and CDR2 is SNEGSKA in the germline V gene (reference sequence). This CDR3 has 15 residues. With 5 bases clipped from V and 0 bases from J, the junction kept 6 bases outside the gene matches. The CDR3 loop reads CSALKGTGGSYEQYF. The CDR3 DNA reads TGCAGTGCTTTGAAAGGGACAGGGGGCTCCTACGAGCAGTACTTC.

V gene TRBV18 combines with J gene TRBJ2-3, with D possibly TRBD2 on 6 matching bases. Germline CDR1 and CDR2: KGHSH and LQKENI. V was trimmed by 2 bases and J by 4 bases, leaving 19 bases between them. This CDR3 is 17 amino acids long. The CDR3 nucleotides are TGTGCCAGCTCACCAAGATCATCCACCCCGGGGGCAGATACGCAGTATTTT. Translating it yields CASSPRSSTPGADTQYF.

The chain joins TRBV25-1 to TRBJ2-5, with unresolved D. Gene TRBJ2-7 matches the end of the DNA better, so the J call may be wrong. The CDR3 has 11 residues. Germline V gene lookup returns CDR1 MGHDK and CDR2 SYGVNS. The DNA for the CDR3 is TGTGCCAGCAGTGATTGGGACGAGCAGTACTTC. It yields the protein CASSDWDEQYF.